Listed here are 26 T cell receptor beta chains from one sample, sequenced in a study of blood T cell repertoires in COVID-19. TCRdb keeps only in-frame clones here, not all; method: immunoSEQ multiplex PCR. The data hold around 280,000 clones, with around nine tenths observed a single time. Sample: PBMCs or T cells enriched from blood (not recorded which). The receptors were gathered from a woman aged 40 to 50 who had recovered from COVID-19.

The rearrangement links TRBV11-2 to TRBJ2-5; D may be TRBD2 (6 bases). V was shortened by 5 bases and J by 4 bases, with 20 bases between the two germline ends. CDR1 is SGHAT, CDR2 FQNNGV, per germline. The CDR3 length is 16 residues. The CDR3: CASSHGRGIEGETQYF. CDR3 nucleotides: TGTGCCAGCAGCCACGGTCGCGGGATTGAAGGAGAGACCCAGTACTTC.

The chain joins TRBV7-6 to TRBJ2-1; possible D gene TRBD2, 6 bases. V was pared by 4 bases and J by 5 bases, with 12 bases between. CDR1 and CDR2 from the germline V gene are SGHVS and FNYEAQ. The CDR3 totals 14 residues. This chain's CDR3 is CASSSHPGDNEQFF. Written as DNA, the CDR3 is TGTGCCAGCAGCTCCCATCCGGGGGACAATGAGCAGTTCTTC. The variable domain in full, completed from reference TRBV7-6 and TRBJ2-1, reads GAGVSQSPRYKVTKRGQDVALRCDPISGHVSLYWYRQALGQGPEFLTYFNYEAQQDKSGLPNDRFSAERPEGSISTLTIQRTEQRDSAMYRCASSSHPGDNEQFFGPGTRLTVL.

The chain links TRBV11-2 to TRBJ1-5, with 11 nucleotides matching TRBD1. The CDR3 runs 16 residues. Unmatched junction bases numbered 6, after V lost 1 base and J lost 7 bases. Germline assignment: CDR1 SGHAT and CDR2 FQNNGV. This chain's CDR3 is CASSLVTGTGGQPQHF. DNA for the CDR3: TGTGCCAGCAGCTTAGTAACCGGGACAGGGGGACAGCCCCAGCATTTT.

This rearrangement joins TRBV4-3 to TRBJ2-5, with D possibly TRBD1 on 6 matching bases. The CDR3 has 15 residues. Germline V gives CDR1 LGHNA, CDR2 YSLEER. V lost 4 bases and J lost 1, with 13 bases in between. The CDR3, as DNA: TGCGCCAGCAGCCCCCAAAAGACAGGCCAAGAGACCCAGTACTTC. Amino acid sequence: CASSPQKTGQETQYF.

J is TRBJ2-7 and V is TRBV3-1 (or the pseudogene TRBV3-2); 7 bases agree with TRBD2. The CDR3 is 15 amino acids. Germline V lookup: CDR1 LGHDT, CDR2 YNNKEL (reference sequence). Trimming cost V 1 base and J 2 bases; bases outside gene matches: 5. CDR3 bases: TGTGCCAGCAGCCAAGTGCTAGCGGAAACCTACGAGCAGTACTTC. Amino acid sequence: CASSQVLAETYEQYF.

This clone is a singleton in its sample. This chain joins TRBV19 and TRBJ2-1, with D unresolved. Germline CDR1 and CDR2: LNHDA and SQIVND (reference sequence). The CDR3 totals 17 residues. V was clipped by 2 bases and J by 0 bases, with 14 bases between them. In nucleotides, the CDR3 is TGTGCCAGTAGTATAACCTTACTCCCAAGCTCCTACAATGAGCAGTTCTTC. It encodes CASSITLLPSSYNEQFF.

This chain uses TRBV9 with TRBJ1-1, with unresolved D. The CDR3 spans 14 residues. CDR1 SGDLS and CDR2 YYNGEE come from the germline V gene. V lost 0 bases and J 6 bases, leaving 12 bases between the germline ends. CDR3 in DNA: TGTGCCAGCAGCGTAGGTTATTTGTATGCTGAAGCTTTCTTT. It codes for CASSVGYLYAEAFF. Full variable domain (rest looked up from reference TRBV9 and TRBJ1-1): DSGVTQTPKHLITATGQRVTLRCSPRSGDLSVYWYQQSLDQGLQFLIQYYNGEERAKGNILERFSAQQFPDLHSELNLSSLELGDSALYFCASSVGYLYAEAFFGQGTRLTVV.

The chain has TRBV30 and TRBJ1-4, with D perhaps TRBD1 (5 bases). The CDR3 length is 14 residues. Germline V gene data show CDR1 as GTSNPN and CDR2 as SVGIG (reference sequence). The germline V and J ends were trimmed by 3 bases and 8 bases, with 16 bases remaining between them. The CDR3 is CAWRKQVDLEKLFF. Here the CDR3 DNA reads TGTGCCTGGAGGAAACAGGTTGATCTGGAAAAACTGTTTTTT.

The V call is TRBV13, the J call TRBJ2-7; a weak D match, TRBD1 (5 bases). The germline V gene has CDR1 PRHDT and CDR2 FYEKMQ (reference sequence). The CDR3 length is 16 residues. Trimming took 0 bases from V and 3 from J, leaving 15 bases between them. The CDR3 coding sequence is TGTGCCAGCAGCTTAGGCACGGGTAGGGGCGACTACGAGCAGTACTTC. Protein product: CASSLGTGRGDYEQYF.

The chain joins TRBV24-1 to TRBJ2-6; 8 nucleotides line up with TRBD2. V lost 5 bases to trimming and J lost 4 bases; unmatched junction nucleotides: 3. The CDR3 runs to 15 residues. Germline V gene data show CDR1 as KGHDR and CDR2 as SFDVKD. CDR3 sequence reads: CATSVGGAGANVLTF. The CDR3 nucleotides read TGTGCCACCAGTGTCGGGGGGGCCGGGGCCAACGTCCTGACTTTC.

The DNA for the CDR3 is TGTGGGGCCGGGACAGGGAGTGAAAAACTGTTTTTT. Translation: CGAGTGSEKLFF. The chain joins TRBV6-5 to TRBJ1-4; TRBD1 matches 9 bases. This CDR3 spans 12 amino acids. Germline V gives CDR1 MNHEY, CDR2 SVGAGI.

The V gene is TRBV19, the J gene TRBJ2-3, with unresolved D. Trimming removed 5 bases at V and 0 bases at J, with 6 bases between. Germline-derived CDR1 and CDR2 are LNHDA and SQIVND (reference sequence). CDR3 size: 13 residues. CDR3 sequence reads: CASSEESTDTQYF. CDR3 nucleotide sequence: TGTGCCAGTAGTGAGGAGAGCACAGATACGCAGTATTTT.

The rearrangement joins TRBV23-1 to TRBJ1-4; D possibly corresponds to TRBD1 (6 bases). Being an ORF, TRBV23-1 has a function that is uncertain. The CDR3 totals 15 residues. Deletions cut 3 bases from V and 0 bases from J, with 8 bases between. Written as DNA, the CDR3 is TGCGCCAGCAGTCATTCAGGGGCAACTAATGAAAAACTGTTTTTT. Residues: CASSHSGATNEKLFF.

V usage is TRBV19 and J usage is TRBJ2-5; 11 bases align to TRBD2. Germline CDR1 LNHDA, CDR2 SQIVND (reference sequence). V lost 5 bases to trimming and J lost 3 bases; unmatched junction nucleotides: 5. The length of the CDR3 is 15 residues. CDR3 region: CASSWLAGGKETQYF. The DNA for the CDR3 is TGTGCCAGTAGTTGGCTAGCGGGAGGAAAAGAGACCCAGTACTTC.

The chain joins TRBV5-1 to TRBJ2-1; 8 nucleotides align to TRBD2. Trimming removed 8 bases from V and 0 bases from J; junction bases left unmatched: 16. Germline lookup yields CDR1 SGHRS and CDR2 YFSETQ. CDR3 length: 18 residues. For the CDR3, the DNA is TGCGCCAGAAACGGGACTAGAACCGATCAAGACTCCTACAATGAGCAGTTCTTC. Residues: CARNGTRTDQDSYNEQFF.

The chain employs TRBV10-3 and TRBJ2-7; 9 bases are a match to TRBD1. The CDR3 loop spans 13 amino acids. Germline V gene lookup returns CDR1 ENHRY and CDR2 SYGVKD. V shed 8 bases, J shed 3 bases, and the junction held 5 bases outside the gene matches. CDR3 bases: TGTGCCATCGGAAAGACAGGGGGCTACGAGCAGTACTTC. Residues: CAIGKTGGYEQYF.

This clone was counted only a few times. The chain joins TRBV10-2 to TRBJ2-5, with TRBD1 matching 7 bases. This CDR3 comprises 13 residues. CDR1 and CDR2 from the germline V gene are WSHSY and SAAADI. The V segment lost 3 bases and the J segment 12 bases; nucleotides outside the gene matches: 10. CDR3 amino acids: CASSERTGKPKYF. CDR3 nucleotide sequence: TGCGCCAGCAGTGAAAGGACAGGCAAGCCGAAGTACTTC.

This clone appeared a single time. The V call is TRBV28, the J call TRBJ1-5; possibly TRBD1 for D (5 bases). V shed 5 bases and J shed 8 bases, with 10 bases lying between them. Germline V gene sequence: CDR1 MDHEN, CDR2 SYDVKM. The CDR3 runs to 12 residues. DNA of the CDR3: TGTGCCAGCAGTACCATCAGGGAGCCCCAGCATTTT. This gives the protein CASSTIREPQHF.

This clone was seen just once. The V and J genes are TRBV7-3 and TRBJ2-1, with TRBD2 identical over 10 bases. The V gene end was trimmed by 0 bases and the J gene end by 8 bases; junction bases not matched to a gene: 13. This CDR3 contains 18 residues. Germline V gene lookup returns CDR1 SGHTA and CDR2 FQGTGA. CDR3 protein: CASSLTRRPSGRRYEQFF. CDR3 in DNA: TGTGCCAGCAGCTTAACGAGGAGGCCTAGCGGGAGACGCTATGAGCAGTTCTTC.

The chain employs TRBV24-1 and TRBJ2-2, with D possibly TRBD2 on 5 matching bases. CDR1 and CDR2 (germline): KGHDR, SFDVKD. The ends were cut back, 5 bases at V and 2 bases at J, with 14 bases in the middle. The CDR3 is 16 amino acids. The CDR3 bases are TGTGCCACCAGTGCCCGACGGACTCTCAACACCGGGGAGCTGTTTTTT. It encodes CATSARRTLNTGELFF.

The rearrangement links TRBV3-1 (or the pseudogene TRBV3-2) to TRBJ2-3; the D is unclear. CDR1 and CDR2 (germline): LGHDT, YNNKEL (reference sequence). Trimming shortened V by 5 bases and J by 1 base, and 7 bases separated the two germline ends. The CDR3 has 13 residues. CDR3 DNA: TGTGCCAGCAGCACCCGGGGCACAGATACGCAGTATTTT. This encodes CASSTRGTDTQYF.

The chain has TRBV25-1 and TRBJ1-2; 8 positions match TRBD1. Trimming removed 4 bases from V and 5 bases from J; junction bases left unmatched: 3. The CDR3 covers 13 residues. Per germline, CDR1 MGHDK and CDR2 SYGVNS. CDR3 nucleotide sequence: TGTGCCAGCAGTGTCGGACAGGGTTATGGCTACACCTTC. Protein product: CASSVGQGYGYTF.

In its sample, this clone was seen once. CDR3 sequence: CASTLLGKAEAFF. In DNA form, the CDR3 reads TGTGCCAGCACTCTCTTGGGCAAAGCTGAAGCTTTCTTT. This chain links TRBV12-3 or TRBV12-4 with TRBJ1-1; no definite D call. CDR3 size: 13 residues. V was clipped by 7 bases and J by 6 bases, with 15 bases between them.

V is TRBV7-9 and J is TRBJ1-6; weak D call: TRBD1 (6 bases). Germline assignment: CDR1 SEHNR and CDR2 FQNEAQ (reference sequence). Trimming took off 5 bases at V and 7 bases at J, with 9 bases between the two ends. The CDR3 consists of 13 residues. CDR3 region: CASSGQGNSPLHF. The CDR3 DNA follows: TGTGCCAGCAGCGGCCAGGGGAATTCACCCCTCCACTTT. Supplemented by reference TRBV7-9 and TRBJ1-6, the full variable domain reads DTGVSQNPRHKITKRGQNVTFRCDPISEHNRLYWYRQTLGQGPEFLTYFQNEAQLEKSRLLSDRFSAERPKGSFSTLEIQRTEQGDSAMYLCASSGQGNSPLHFGNGTRLTVT.

The rearrangement uses TRBV2 and TRBJ2-1, with TRBD2 identical over 11 bases. Germline V gene data show CDR1 as SNHLY and CDR2 as FYNNEI. The V and J ends lost 0 bases and 9 bases, in that order; junction bases with no gene match: 4. This CDR3 has 15 amino acids. The CDR3 DNA is TGTGCCAGCAGTGAAGCGCAGCTAGCGGGAGGTGAGCAGTTCTTC. Its translation: CASSEAQLAGGEQFF.

This clone was detected once. The chain employs TRBV6-6 and TRBJ2-3; maybe TRBD1 (6 bases). Per germline, CDR1 MNHNY and CDR2 SVGAGI (reference sequence). The CDR3 extends over 14 amino acids. The V and J ends lost 6 bases and 6 bases respectively, with 16 bases between them. The CDR3 region has the DNA TGTGCCAGCAGCCAGGGACACGTCTTTGATACGCAGTATTTT. This sequence encodes CASSQGHVFDTQYF.